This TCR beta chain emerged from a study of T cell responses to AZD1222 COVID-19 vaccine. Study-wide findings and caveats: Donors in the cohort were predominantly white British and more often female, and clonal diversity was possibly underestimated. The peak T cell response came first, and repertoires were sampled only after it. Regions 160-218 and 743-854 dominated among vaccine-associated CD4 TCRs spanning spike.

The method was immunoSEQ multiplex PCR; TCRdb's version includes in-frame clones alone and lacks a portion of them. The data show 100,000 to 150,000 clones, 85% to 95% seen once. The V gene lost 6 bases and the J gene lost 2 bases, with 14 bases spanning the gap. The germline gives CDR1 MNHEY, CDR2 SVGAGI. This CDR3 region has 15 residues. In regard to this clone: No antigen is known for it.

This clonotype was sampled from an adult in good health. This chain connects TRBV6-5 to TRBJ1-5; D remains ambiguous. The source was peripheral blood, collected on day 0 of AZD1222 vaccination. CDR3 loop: CASSDFGRGNQPQHF. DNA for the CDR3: TGTGCCAGCAGCGACTTTGGGAGGGGCAATCAGCCCCAGCATTTT.